This T cell receptor (beta chain) was documented in a study of blood T cell repertoires in COVID-19. As for the study in general: Material from acute and convalescent COVID-19 was sourced from the United States, Italy and Spain. In each case, the material was cDNA or gDNA derived from T cells, B-cell-depleted T cells, or PBMCs.

CDR3 length equals 16 residues. The ends were cut back, 0 bases at V and 0 bases at J, with 10 bases in the middle. Germline values: CDR1 SGHRS, CDR2 YFSETQ. Authors' processing steps: Amplification of reference gene primers was used by the study to estimate nucleated cell counts. The data were produced by immunoSEQ multiplex PCR, yet TCRdb's version contains in-frame clones alone and is incomplete. Clone size and the V and J calls come from that table; the DNA yielded D and trimming. The sample lists some 200,000 clones; approximately 89% were seen once. The source of this sequence is a man between 40 and 49 years old with active or convalescent COVID-19. The specimen was peripheral blood. The genes are TRBV5-1 and TRBJ1-3, with D unresolved. CDR3 DNA: TGCGCCAGCAGCTTGGCCGGGAGAGCCTCTGGAAACACCATATATTTT. Protein product: CASSLAGRASGNTIYF.